One TCR beta chain is described in this entry. The antigen remains unidentified. This sample stems from a study of cytomegalovirus exposure and HLA in healthy donors. Study information: Within the Caucasian-associated ancestry cluster were roughly 79% of the roughly 400 genotyped donors. The study's findings and limits: Researchers catalogued approximately 170 TCR beta chains as cytomegalovirus-associated.

Vbeta (60) and Jbeta (13) primers were used in the PCR. The repertoire was sequenced with immunoSEQ multiplex PCR; TCRdb's copy has only in-frame clones and lacks some. The data contain approximately 150,000 clones, 61% of them singletons. The receptor comes from a male donor in good health and CMV-seronegative. The sequencing sample was made of PBMCs.

The chain's CDR3 is CASSLGYGQNYGYTF. CDR3 sequence (DNA): TGTGCCAGCAGCTTAGGTTATGGACAGAACTATGGCTACACCTTC. The rearrangement joins TRBV5-4 to TRBJ1-2, with D possibly matching TRBD1 (6 bases). Germline assignment: CDR1 SGHNT and CDR2 YYREEE (reference sequence). V was cut by 2 bases and J by 2 bases, with 13 bases left in between. CDR3 length: 15 residues.